What follows describes a single T cell receptor beta chain. The antigen is undetermined. These data come from a study of radiotherapy plus CTLA-4 blockade in lung cancer. Overall study: Disease control was achieved by around 30% of patients, and objective responses by about 19%.

Measured with immunoSEQ multiplex PCR; TCRdb has only the in-frame clones, and not every one. The sample records around 90,000 clones, over 75% being singletons. Study-level points and caveats: Blood TCR clones of tumor origin expanded after radiotherapy plus ipilimumab.

Patients with chemo-refractory metastatic non-small-cell lung cancer received focal radiation plus CTLA-4 blockade with ipilimumab. The CDR3 has 17 residues. Looked up from germline, CDR1 is SGHDT and CDR2 is YYEEEE. J lost 4 bases, V lost 1 base, and 11 bases had no gene match. The clonotype comes from a human donor with non-small cell lung cancer that progressed on radiotherapy plus ipilimumab. The J gene is TRBJ2-5, the V gene TRBV5-6, with 9 bases lining up with TRBD2. Here the sequenced sample was peripheral blood, taken from a patient treated with radiotherapy plus ipilimumab. As DNA, the CDR3 is TGTGCCAGCAGCTTGAGGCAGACTAGCGGAGGGGGAGAGACCCAGTACTTC. Amino acid sequence: CASSLRQTSGGGETQYF.